This T cell receptor beta chain comes out of a study of blood T cell repertoires in COVID-19. Study as a whole: Material from acute and convalescent COVID-19 was sourced from the United States, Italy and Spain. T cells, B-cell-depleted T cells, or PBMCs supplied cDNA or gDNA.

The CDR3 loop spans 14 amino acids. Looked up from germline, CDR1 is LGHNA and CDR2 is YSLEER. V was pared by 2 bases and J by 12 bases, with 17 bases between. Under the authors' procedure: From reference gene primer amplification, estimates of nucleated cell counts were derived. Libraries were prepared by immunoSEQ multiplex PCR; TCRdb keeps only in-frame clonotypes and omits some of them. D and trimming were read from the DNA, whereas the V and J calls and clone size are those reported in that table. Counted here are roughly 200,000 clones, more than 80% occurring once; the ten biggest clones make up around 0.5%.

The chain combines TRBV4-3 with TRBJ2-1, with D possibly TRBD1 on 5 matching bases. The specimen sequenced was peripheral blood. This receptor was taken from a man aged 45-65 years with acute or convalescent COVID-19. For the CDR3, the DNA is TGCGCCAGCAGCCAAAGCGCCAGGGTAACCGGGCAGTTCTTC. Translating gives CASSQSARVTGQFF.